The source of this TCR beta chain is a study of blood T cells in healthy people across ages. Study-level findings and limits: More naive CD4+ cells and higher diversity were found in long-lived than in aged donors. TCR beta diversity per million T cells fell roughly linearly with age.

This CDR3 region has 14 residues. Germline values: CDR1 MGHRA, CDR2 YSYEKL. Using a J-beta primer mix together with a sample-barcoded 5' primer, a second PCR was run for roughly 7 to 11 cycles. TCRdb redid the calling of the 5' RACE reads with MiXCR, one entry per CDR3 protein. The profile covers hundreds of thousands of distinct CDR3 sequences, with more than 40% appearing a single time and roughly 19% taken by the ten largest. Details on this clonotype: Its antigen is not identified. The junction departs from the called germline gene at one end, perhaps through a read error.

The study drew donors from healthy Caucasian individuals in Russia aged roughly 6 to 90. Sequencing used blood. This TCR derives from a man aged 55 to 70 in good health. The V and J genes are TRBV4-1 and TRBJ2-4; possibly TRBD1 for D (6 bases). The CDR3 sequence: CASSREQGSYEQNF. DNA for the CDR3: TGCGCCAGCAGCCGGGAACAGGGCTCCTACGAGCAGAACTTC.